The 2 T cell receptor beta chains below all came from one sample that was sequenced in a study of T cells expressing NK-cell markers. Reprocessing the 5' RACE reads, TCRdb reports a single entry for every CDR3 protein and omits DNA. The sample table includes about 430,000 distinct CDR3 sequences. Sequencing was performed on blood T cells: a sorted CD56 or NKG2C T cell subset, CD4+ or CD8+ T cells, or bulk PBMC T cells (not recorded which). The receptors stem from a woman between 45 and 65 years old in good health.

This rearrangement joins TRBV11-2 to TRBJ2-1; the TRBD2 assignment by TCRdb is unverifiable without DNA. Germline CDR1 is SGHAT and CDR2 is FQNNGV. This CDR3 is built from 15 residues. CDR3 sequence reads: CASSSISGTYNEQFF.

This rearrangement joins TRBV7-8 to TRBJ2-7. The CDR3 length is 16 residues. Germline-derived CDR1 and CDR2 are SGHVS and FQNEAQ. The CDR3 sequence is CASSLARPAFSYEQYF.